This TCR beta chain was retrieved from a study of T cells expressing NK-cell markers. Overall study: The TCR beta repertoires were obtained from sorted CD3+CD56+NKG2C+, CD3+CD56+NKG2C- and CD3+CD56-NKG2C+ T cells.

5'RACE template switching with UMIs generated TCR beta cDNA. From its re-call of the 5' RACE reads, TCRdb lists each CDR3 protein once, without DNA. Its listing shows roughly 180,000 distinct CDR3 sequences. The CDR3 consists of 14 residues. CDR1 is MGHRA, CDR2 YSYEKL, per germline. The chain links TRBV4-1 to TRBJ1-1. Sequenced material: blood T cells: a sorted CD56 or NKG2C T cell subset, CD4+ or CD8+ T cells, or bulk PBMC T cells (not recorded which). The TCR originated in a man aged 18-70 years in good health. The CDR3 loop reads CASSQDLGGFEAFF.